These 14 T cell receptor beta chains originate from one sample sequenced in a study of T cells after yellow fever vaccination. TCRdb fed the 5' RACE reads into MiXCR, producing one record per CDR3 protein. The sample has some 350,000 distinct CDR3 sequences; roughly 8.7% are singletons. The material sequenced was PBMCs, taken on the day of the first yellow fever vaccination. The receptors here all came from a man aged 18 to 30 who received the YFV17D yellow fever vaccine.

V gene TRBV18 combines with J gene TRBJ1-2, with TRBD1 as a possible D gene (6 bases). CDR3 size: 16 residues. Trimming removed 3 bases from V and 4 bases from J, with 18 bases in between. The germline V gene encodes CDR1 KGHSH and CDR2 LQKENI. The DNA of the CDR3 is TGTGCCAGCTCACCGCTGGGGGGCCCAGAGGGCTATGGCTACACCTTC. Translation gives CASSPLGGPEGYGYTF.

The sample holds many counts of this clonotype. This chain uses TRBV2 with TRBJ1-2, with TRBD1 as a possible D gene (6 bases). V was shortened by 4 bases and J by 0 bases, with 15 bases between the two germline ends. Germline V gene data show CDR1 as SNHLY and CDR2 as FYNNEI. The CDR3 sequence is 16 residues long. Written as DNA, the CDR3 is TGTGCCAGCAGTGGGGTATTTACAGGGACTAACTATGGCTACACCTTC. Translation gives CASSGVFTGTNYGYTF.

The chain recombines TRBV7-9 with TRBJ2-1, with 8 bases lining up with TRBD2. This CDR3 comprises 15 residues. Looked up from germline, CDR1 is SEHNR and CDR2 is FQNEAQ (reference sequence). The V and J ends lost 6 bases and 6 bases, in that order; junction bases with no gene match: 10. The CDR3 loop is CASRPILGGANEQFF. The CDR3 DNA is TGTGCCAGCAGGCCTATCCTCGGGGGGGCCAATGAGCAGTTCTTC.

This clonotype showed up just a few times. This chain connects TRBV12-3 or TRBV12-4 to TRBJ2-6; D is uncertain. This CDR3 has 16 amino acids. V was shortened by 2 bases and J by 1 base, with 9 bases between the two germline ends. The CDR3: CASSLTPSSGANVLTF. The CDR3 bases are TGTGCCAGCAGTTTAACCCCCTCTTCTGGGGCCAACGTCCTGACTTTC.

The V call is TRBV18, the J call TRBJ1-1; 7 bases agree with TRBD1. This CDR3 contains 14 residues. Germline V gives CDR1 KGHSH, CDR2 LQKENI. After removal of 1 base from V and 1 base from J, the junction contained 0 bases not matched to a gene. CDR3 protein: CASSPQGANTEAFF. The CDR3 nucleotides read TGTGCCAGCTCACCACAGGGGGCGAACACTGAAGCTTTCTTT.

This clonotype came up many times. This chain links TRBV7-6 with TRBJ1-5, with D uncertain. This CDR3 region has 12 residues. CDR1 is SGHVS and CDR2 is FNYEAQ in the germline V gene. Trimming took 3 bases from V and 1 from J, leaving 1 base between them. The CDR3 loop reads CASSLSNQPQHF. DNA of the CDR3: TGTGCCAGCAGCTTGAGCAATCAGCCCCAGCATTTT.

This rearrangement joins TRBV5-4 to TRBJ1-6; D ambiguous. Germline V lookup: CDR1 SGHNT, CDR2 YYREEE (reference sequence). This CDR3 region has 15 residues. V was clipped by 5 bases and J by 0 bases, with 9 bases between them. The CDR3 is CASRERDSYNSPLHF. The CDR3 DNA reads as TGTGCCAGCAGGGAGAGAGACTCCTATAATTCACCCCTCCACTTT. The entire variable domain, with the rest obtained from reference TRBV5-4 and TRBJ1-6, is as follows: ETGVTQSPTHLIKTRGQQVTLRCSSQSGHNTVSWYQQALGQGPQFIFQYYREEENGRGNFPPRFSGLQFPNYSSELNVNALELDDSALYLCASRERDSYNSPLHFGNGTRLTVT.

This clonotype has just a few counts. This CDR3 reads CASSQAGGSLYNEQFF. For the CDR3, the DNA is TGCGCCAGCAGCCAAGCGGGGGGGTCCCTATACAATGAGCAGTTCTTC. This chain uses TRBV4-3 with TRBJ2-1; 8 bases match TRBD2. The CDR3 covers 16 residues. Per germline, CDR1 LGHNA and CDR2 YSLEER. V was clipped by 1 base and J by 4 bases; unmatched bases: 6.

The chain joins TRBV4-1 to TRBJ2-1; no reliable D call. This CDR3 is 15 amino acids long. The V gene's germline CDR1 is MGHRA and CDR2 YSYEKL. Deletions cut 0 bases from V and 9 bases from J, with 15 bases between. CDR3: CASSQDSFPGPEQFF. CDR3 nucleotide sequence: TGCGCCAGCAGCCAAGACTCCTTTCCGGGTCCTGAGCAGTTCTTC.

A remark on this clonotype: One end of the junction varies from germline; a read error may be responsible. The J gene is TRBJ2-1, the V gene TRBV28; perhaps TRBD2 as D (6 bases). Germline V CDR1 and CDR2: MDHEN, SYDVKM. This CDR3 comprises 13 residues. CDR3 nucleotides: TGTGCCAGCAGGATGCCCGGGAGCAATGACCAGTTCTTC. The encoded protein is CASRMPGSNDQFF.

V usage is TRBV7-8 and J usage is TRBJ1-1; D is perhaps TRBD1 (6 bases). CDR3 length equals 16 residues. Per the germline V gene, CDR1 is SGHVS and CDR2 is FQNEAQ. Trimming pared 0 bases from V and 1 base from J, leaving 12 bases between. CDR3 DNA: TGTGCCAGCAGCTTAGCAGGGGGTGGGGAGAACACTGAAGCTTTCTTT. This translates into CASSLAGGGENTEAFF. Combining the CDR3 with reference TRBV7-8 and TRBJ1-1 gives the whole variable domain GAGVSQSPRYKVAKRGQDVALRCDPISGHVSLFWYQQALGQGPEFLTYFQNEAQLDKSGLPSDRFFAERPEGSVSTLKIQRTQQEDSAVYLCASSLAGGGENTEAFFGQGTRLTVV.

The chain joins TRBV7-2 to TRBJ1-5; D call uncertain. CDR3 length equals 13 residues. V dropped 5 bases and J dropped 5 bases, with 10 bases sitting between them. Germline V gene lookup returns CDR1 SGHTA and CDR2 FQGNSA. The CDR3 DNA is TGTGCCAGCAGCACCGAGATAGATCAGCCCCAGCATTTT. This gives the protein CASSTEIDQPQHF.

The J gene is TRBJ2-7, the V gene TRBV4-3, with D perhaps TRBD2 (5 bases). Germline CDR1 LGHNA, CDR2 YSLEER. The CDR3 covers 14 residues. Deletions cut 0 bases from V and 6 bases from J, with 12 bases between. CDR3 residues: CASSQDRTAGEQYF. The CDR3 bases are TGCGCCAGCAGCCAAGATAGGACGGCGGGCGAGCAGTACTTC.

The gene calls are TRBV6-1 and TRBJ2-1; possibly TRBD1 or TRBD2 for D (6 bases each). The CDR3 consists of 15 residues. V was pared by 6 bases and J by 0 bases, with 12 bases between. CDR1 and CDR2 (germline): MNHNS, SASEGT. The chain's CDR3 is CASRLGGSSYNEQFF. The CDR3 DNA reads TGTGCCAGCAGACTAGGGGGGAGCTCCTACAATGAGCAGTTCTTC.